The next 30 T cell receptor beta chains were all read from a single sample in a study of cytomegalovirus exposure and HLA in healthy donors. Primers: 60 Vbeta forward and 13 Jbeta reverse. Sequencing was performed with immunoSEQ multiplex PCR; in TCRdb, only in-frame clones are kept and a portion is missing. This table lists roughly 77,000 clones. Specimen: PBMCs. These receptors came from a man younger than 40 in good health and CMV-seronegative.

V and J are TRBV7-2 and TRBJ1-1, with D possibly being TRBD1 (6 bases). This CDR3 contains 14 residues. Germline CDR1 reads SGHTA; CDR2 reads FQGNSA. Trimming removed 5 bases from V and 8 bases from J, with 18 bases in between. CDR3 coding DNA: TGTGCCAGCAGCGGCCCAACAGGGTTGGGAGAAGCTTTCTTT. Amino acid sequence: CASSGPTGLGEAFF.

This rearrangement joins TRBV6-6 to TRBJ1-5; TRBD1 matches 9 bases. J was trimmed by 2 bases and V by 4 bases; bases with no gene match: 6. The CDR3 runs to 16 residues. Germline CDR1 and CDR2: MNHNY and SVGAGI (reference sequence). The CDR3, as DNA: TGTGCCAGCAGTTCTATCAGGACAGGGGGCAATCAGCCCCAGCATTTT. Its translation: CASSSIRTGGNQPQHF.

This chain links TRBV5-6 with TRBJ1-1; D is uncertain. V was clipped by 4 bases and J by 1 base, with 8 bases between them. The CDR3 length is 13 residues. From germline, CDR1 is SGHDT and CDR2 YYEEEE. The CDR3 bases are TGTGCCAGCAGCCTGGTCAGGAACACTGAAGCTTTCTTT. Translating gives CASSLVRNTEAFF.

The rearrangement uses TRBV28 and TRBJ1-1; D is possibly TRBD1 (5 bases). The germline CDR1 and CDR2 sequences are MDHEN and SYDVKM. The germline V and J ends were trimmed by 7 bases and 10 bases, with 16 bases remaining between them. CDR3 length equals 12 residues. CDR3 sequence: CASKQGAGGAFF. In DNA form, the CDR3 reads TGTGCCAGCAAGCAGGGCGCGGGAGGAGCTTTCTTT.

V usage is TRBV2 and J usage is TRBJ1-2; D not resolved. This CDR3 has 16 residues. Trimming removed 1 base from V and 5 bases from J, with 17 bases in between. Germline CDR1 SNHLY, CDR2 FYNNEI. CDR3 amino acids: CASSEDTPTVLYGYTF. Here the CDR3 DNA reads TGTGCCAGCAGTGAAGACACTCCAACAGTCCTATATGGCTACACCTTC.

The rearrangement links TRBV7-3 to TRBJ1-1; TRBD1 is a possible D gene (5 bases). V gave up 4 bases and J gave up 1 base, with 7 bases separating them. The CDR3 has 13 amino acids. CDR1 and CDR2 (germline): SGHTA, FQGTGA. CDR3 sequence: CASSSDRNTEAFF. CDR3 in DNA: TGTGCCAGCAGCTCAGACAGGAACACTGAAGCTTTCTTT.

The chain links TRBV13 to TRBJ2-2; 8 bases map to TRBD1. The CDR3 spans 18 residues. The germline CDR1 and CDR2 sequences are PRHDT and FYEKMQ (reference sequence). Trimming cost V 5 bases and J 4 bases; bases outside gene matches: 15. DNA of the CDR3: TGTGCCAGCAGCCCAATGGCAGGGGGCGATTCGGGCACCGGGGAGCTGTTTTTT. Its translation is CASSPMAGGDSGTGELFF.

This chain links TRBV15 with TRBJ2-6, with no clear D. Germline-derived CDR1 and CDR2 are LNHNV and YYDKDF (reference sequence). There are 15 residues in the CDR3. The V end was cut by 7 bases, the J end by 1 base, with 11 bases between. The CDR3 DNA reads as TGTGCCACCACACTTTCTCGATCTGGGGCCAACGTCCTGACTTTC. Residues: CATTLSRSGANVLTF.

The CDR3 reads CAWSVYPGTKVSYEQYF. The DNA for the CDR3 is TGTGCCTGGAGTGTTTACCCCGGGACAAAGGTGTCCTACGAGCAGTACTTC. The chain links TRBV30 to TRBJ2-7, with a weak D call TRBD1 (6 bases). CDR1 GTSNPN and CDR2 SVGIG come from the germline V gene (reference sequence). This CDR3 contains 17 residues. The germline V and J ends were trimmed by 0 bases and 1 base, with 19 bases remaining between them.

This chain uses TRBV28 with TRBJ1-4, with 7 bases identical to TRBD1. Germline CDR1 is MDHEN and CDR2 is SYDVKM. J was trimmed by 6 bases and V by 3 bases; bases with no gene match: 4. The CDR3 sequence is 14 residues long. The CDR3 is CASSFRDSDEKLFF. CDR3 nucleotide sequence: TGTGCCAGCAGTTTTAGGGACAGTGATGAAAAACTGTTTTTT.

The chain couples TRBV19 to TRBJ2-1, with unresolved D. This CDR3 has 16 amino acids. V was pared by 4 bases and J by 0 bases, with 13 bases between. Germline V gene sequence: CDR1 LNHDA, CDR2 SQIVND (reference sequence). CDR3 nucleotide sequence: TGTGCCAGTAGTAGGATAGCTCAAAGCTCCTACAATGAGCAGTTCTTC. Translating it yields CASSRIAQSSYNEQFF.

The chain combines TRBV11-3 with TRBJ2-5; 12 bases are a match to TRBD2. J was trimmed by 5 bases and V by 3 bases; bases with no gene match: 4. Germline CDR1 SGHNT, CDR2 YENEEA. This CDR3 has 15 amino acids. The CDR3 here is CASSFASGRGETQYF. The CDR3 DNA sequence: TGTGCCAGCAGCTTCGCTAGCGGGAGGGGGGAGACCCAGTACTTC.

This chain joins TRBV4-1 and TRBJ2-7, with TRBD2 matching 9 bases. V shed 4 bases and J 2 bases; nucleotides not matched to a gene: 3. The CDR3 spans 14 residues. Germline V gene sequence: CDR1 MGHRA, CDR2 YSYEKL. CDR3 sequence: CASSPRGGAYEQYF. The CDR3 DNA follows: TGCGCCAGCAGCCCGCGGGGGGGCGCCTACGAGCAGTACTTC.

The V call is TRBV6-5, the J call TRBJ2-1; TRBD2 matches 9 bases. The CDR3 contains 15 residues. V lost 5 bases, J lost 2 bases, and 4 bases stayed unmatched. Germline loops: CDR1 MNHEY, CDR2 SVGAGI. CDR3 DNA: TGTGCCAGCAGTACTAGCGGGTCCCCCTACAATGAGCAGTTCTTC. Translating it yields CASSTSGSPYNEQFF.

V is TRBV11-2 and J is TRBJ2-1; D not certain. CDR1 and CDR2 from the germline V gene are SGHAT and FQNNGV. The V and J ends lost 9 bases and 8 bases respectively, with 20 bases between them. The CDR3 loop spans 14 amino acids. This CDR3 reads CASKRDIHLDEQFF. CDR3 in DNA: TGTGCCAGTAAACGAGACATTCACTTGGATGAGCAGTTCTTC.

The chain has TRBV5-1 and TRBJ2-7; the D gene is possibly TRBD2 (6 bases). Germline V gives CDR1 SGHRS, CDR2 YFSETQ. The CDR3 is 16 residues long. V was clipped by 0 bases and J by 3 bases, with 16 bases between them. DNA for the CDR3: TGCGCCAGCAGCTTGGGTCGGACTACAACAGACTACGAGCAGTACTTC. Residues: CASSLGRTTTDYEQYF.

The chain employs TRBV29-1 and TRBJ1-5, with 8 bases that match TRBD1. The CDR3 is 13 residues long. The V segment lost 7 bases and the J segment 6 bases; nucleotides outside the gene matches: 8. Germline loops: CDR1 SQVTM, CDR2 ANQGSEA. The CDR3 bases are TGCAGCGCGCAGGACAGGGAGGGTCAGCCCCAGCATTTT. It specifies CSAQDREGQPQHF.

V usage is TRBV4-3 and J usage is TRBJ1-4; D unclear. V lost 0 bases to trimming and J lost 6 bases, with 11 bases between them. Germline V gives CDR1 LGHNA, CDR2 YSLEER. The CDR3 runs 15 residues. The CDR3 reads CASSQESGSDEKLFF. The CDR3 bases are TGCGCCAGCAGCCAAGAATCCGGGAGTGATGAAAAACTGTTTTTT.

This sequence joins TRBV5-8 and TRBJ1-1; the match to TRBD1 covers 7 bases. Germline V gene sequence: CDR1 SGHTS, CDR2 YDEGEE. The CDR3 runs 15 residues. The V and J ends lost 4 bases and 3 bases, in that order; junction bases with no gene match: 9. CDR3 bases: TGTGCCAGCAGCCCCCATTCGACAGGGCACACTGAAGCTTTCTTT. Encoded protein: CASSPHSTGHTEAFF. The entire variable domain, with the rest obtained from reference TRBV5-8 and TRBJ1-1, is as follows: EAGVTQSPTHLIKTRGQQATLRCSPISGHTSVYWYQQALGLGLQFLLWYDEGEERNRGNFPPRFSGRQFPNYSSELNVNALELEDSALYLCASSPHSTGHTEAFFGQGTRLTVV.

The chain has TRBV29-1 and TRBJ1-1, with 7 bases fitting TRBD1. V dropped 0 bases and J dropped 5; count of bases not matched to a gene: 9. Germline lookup yields CDR1 SQVTM and CDR2 ANQGSEA. This CDR3 spans 15 amino acids. CDR3 sequence: CSVEDLTDRLTEAFF. DNA for the CDR3: TGCAGCGTTGAAGATCTAACGGACAGGTTGACTGAAGCTTTCTTT.

The rearrangement uses TRBV7-2 and TRBJ2-7; 7 nucleotides line up with TRBD1. Germline V gene sequence: CDR1 SGHTA, CDR2 FQGNSA. The CDR3 is 15 residues long. The trim removed 6 bases at V and 0 bases at J, leaving 8 bases unmatched. The CDR3 loop is CASRYRDRSSYEQYF. Written as DNA, the CDR3 is TGTGCCAGCAGGTACCGGGACAGAAGCTCCTACGAGCAGTACTTC. Using reference TRBV7-2 and TRBJ2-7 for the parts outside the CDR3, the full variable domain is GAGVSQSPSNKVTEKGKDVELRCDPISGHTALYWYRQSLGQGLEFLIYFQGNSAPDKSGLPSDRFSAERTGGSVSTLTIQRTQQEDSAVYLCASRYRDRSSYEQYFGPGTRLTVT.

The V gene is TRBV2, the J gene TRBJ2-5, with 9 bases aligning to TRBD2. With V trimmed by 4 bases and J by 5 bases, 8 bases remained unmatched. This CDR3 has 15 amino acids. CDR1 SNHLY and CDR2 FYNNEI come from the germline V gene. CDR3 in amino acids: CASSARLAVQETQYF. Written as DNA, the CDR3 is TGTGCCAGCAGTGCCAGACTAGCGGTCCAGGAGACCCAGTACTTC.

J is TRBJ2-7 and V is TRBV6-1; 8 bases map to TRBD2. V trimming: 7 bases; J trimming: 2 bases; junction bases outside the gene matches: 10. There are 15 residues in the CDR3. Germline V gene lookup returns CDR1 MNHNS and CDR2 SASEGT. CDR3 DNA sequence: TGTGCCAGCACTTTATCTGCGGGAGGAGCCTACGAGCAGTACTTC. Translated, it gives CASTLSAGGAYEQYF.

The CDR3 loop is CASSLGSGVEQYF. The CDR3 DNA sequence: TGCGCCAGCAGCTTAGGCTCGGGGGTCGAGCAGTACTTC. This chain uses TRBV5-1 with TRBJ2-7; possible D gene TRBD2, 6 bases. The germline CDR1 and CDR2 sequences are SGHRS and YFSETQ. This CDR3 is built from 13 residues. V lost 2 bases and J lost 6, with 12 bases in between.

This sequence joins TRBV19 and TRBJ1-1; the D is unclear. V was cut by 7 bases and J by 0 bases, with 18 bases left in between. This CDR3 is built from 16 residues. Germline CDR1 reads LNHDA; CDR2 reads SQIVND (reference sequence). The DNA of the CDR3 is TGTGCCAGTAACCCCCGCCGGGAGTTCATGAACACTGAAGCTTTCTTT. Amino acids: CASNPRREFMNTEAFF.

The genes are TRBV29-1 and TRBJ2-7; D is uncertain. V dropped 0 bases and J dropped 3 bases, with 15 bases sitting between them. CDR1 is SQVTM, CDR2 ANQGSEA, per germline. This CDR3 region has 15 residues. The CDR3 DNA reads as TGCAGCGTTGAAGATCCAAGTTGGGCCGACTACGAGCAGTACTTC. Residues: CSVEDPSWADYEQYF.

The chain is built from TRBV9 and TRBJ2-7; D not certain. Trimming pared 0 bases from V and 5 bases from J, leaving 15 bases between. Germline V CDR1 and CDR2: SGDLS, YYNGEE. This CDR3 spans 15 amino acids. The CDR3 loop reads CASSVGPTLENEQYF. The CDR3 region has the DNA TGTGCCAGCAGCGTAGGCCCCACCCTAGAAAACGAGCAGTACTTC.

This chain links TRBV30 with TRBJ2-7; D is uncertain. The length of the CDR3 is 16 residues. Germline CDR1 and CDR2: GTSNPN and SVGIG (reference sequence). V was pared by 2 bases and J by 0 bases, with 17 bases between. DNA for the CDR3: TGTGCCTGGAGTCGCGTCCTCGTATTCACCTCCTACGAGCAGTACTTC. Its translation is CAWSRVLVFTSYEQYF.

The V gene is TRBV5-1, the J gene TRBJ2-1; 9 bases line up with TRBD1. The CDR3 is made up of 18 amino acids. The V gene's germline CDR1 is SGHRS and CDR2 YFSETQ. The V and J ends lost 0 bases and 4 bases, in that order; junction bases with no gene match: 11. This CDR3 is CASSLAGPDRGYYNEQFF. The CDR3 DNA reads as TGCGCCAGCAGCTTGGCCGGGCCGGACAGGGGATATTACAATGAGCAGTTCTTC. Full variable domain (missing parts from reference TRBV5-1 and TRBJ2-1): KAGVTQTPRYLIKTRGQQVTLSCSPISGHRSVSWYQQTPGQGLQFLFEYFSETQRNKGNFPGRFSGRQFSNSRSEMNVSTLELGDSALYLCASSLAGPDRGYYNEQFFGPGTRLTVL.

The V gene is TRBV28, the J gene TRBJ2-7; 8 nucleotides align to TRBD2. This CDR3 comprises 15 residues. Germline assignment: CDR1 MDHEN and CDR2 SYDVKM. V lost 5 bases, J lost 3 bases, and 9 bases stayed unmatched. The CDR3 coding sequence is TGTGCCAGCAGTCGGGGGGGGGAGGTCATCTACGAGCAGTACTTC. Amino acids: CASSRGGEVIYEQYF.